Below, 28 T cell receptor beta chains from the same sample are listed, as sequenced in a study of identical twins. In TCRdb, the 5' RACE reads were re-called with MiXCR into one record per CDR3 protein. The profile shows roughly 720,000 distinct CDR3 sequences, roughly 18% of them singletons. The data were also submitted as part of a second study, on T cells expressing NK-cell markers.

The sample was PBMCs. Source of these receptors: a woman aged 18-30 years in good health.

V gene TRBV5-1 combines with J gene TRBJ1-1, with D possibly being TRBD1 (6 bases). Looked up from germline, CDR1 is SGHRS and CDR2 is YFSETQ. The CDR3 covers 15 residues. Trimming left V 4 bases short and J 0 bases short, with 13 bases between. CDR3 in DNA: TGCGCCAGCAGCGTAGTGGGGGGGCTGAACACTGAAGCTTTCTTT. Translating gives CASSVVGGLNTEAFF.

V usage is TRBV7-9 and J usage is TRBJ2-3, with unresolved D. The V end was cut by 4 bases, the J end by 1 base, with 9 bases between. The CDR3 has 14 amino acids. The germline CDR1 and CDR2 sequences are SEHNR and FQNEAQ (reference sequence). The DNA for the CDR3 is TGTGCCAGCAGCTCCGGATTTGGCACAGATACGCAGTATTTT. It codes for CASSSGFGTDTQYF.

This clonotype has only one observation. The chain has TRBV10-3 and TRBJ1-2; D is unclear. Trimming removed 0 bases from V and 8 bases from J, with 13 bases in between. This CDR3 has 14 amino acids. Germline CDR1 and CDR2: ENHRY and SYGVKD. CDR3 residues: CAISESAVSGGYTF. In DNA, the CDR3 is TGTGCCATCAGTGAGTCCGCGGTGTCCGGGGGCTACACCTTC.

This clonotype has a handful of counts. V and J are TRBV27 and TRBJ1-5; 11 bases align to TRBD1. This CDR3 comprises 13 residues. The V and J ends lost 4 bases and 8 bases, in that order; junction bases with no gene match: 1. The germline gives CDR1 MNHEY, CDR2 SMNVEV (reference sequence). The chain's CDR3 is CASSWTGGEPQHF. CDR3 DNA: TGTGCCAGCAGTTGGACAGGGGGCGAGCCCCAGCATTTT.

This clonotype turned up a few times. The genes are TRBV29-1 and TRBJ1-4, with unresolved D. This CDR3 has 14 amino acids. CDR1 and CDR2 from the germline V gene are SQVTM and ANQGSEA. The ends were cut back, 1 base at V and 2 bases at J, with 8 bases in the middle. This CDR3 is CSVEGARTNEKLFF. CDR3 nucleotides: TGCAGCGTTGAAGGGGCTAGGACTAATGAAAAACTGTTTTTT.

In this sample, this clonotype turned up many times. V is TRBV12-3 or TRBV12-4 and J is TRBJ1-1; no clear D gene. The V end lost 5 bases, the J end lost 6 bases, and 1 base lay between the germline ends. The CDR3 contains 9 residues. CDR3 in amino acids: CASSPEAFF. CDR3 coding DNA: TGTGCCAGCAGTCCTGAAGCTTTCTTT.

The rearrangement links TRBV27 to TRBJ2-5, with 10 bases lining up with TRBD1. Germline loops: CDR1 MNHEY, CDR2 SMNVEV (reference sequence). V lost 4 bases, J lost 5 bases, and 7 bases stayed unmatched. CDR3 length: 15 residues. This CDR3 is CASSSKTGGWETQYF. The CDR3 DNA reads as TGTGCCAGCAGTTCAAAGACAGGGGGCTGGGAGACCCAGTACTTC.

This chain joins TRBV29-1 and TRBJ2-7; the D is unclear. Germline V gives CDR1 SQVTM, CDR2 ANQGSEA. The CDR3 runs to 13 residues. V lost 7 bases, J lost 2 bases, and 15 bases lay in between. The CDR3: CSALPDDPYEQYF. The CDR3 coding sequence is TGCAGCGCCCTACCGGACGACCCCTACGAGCAGTACTTC.

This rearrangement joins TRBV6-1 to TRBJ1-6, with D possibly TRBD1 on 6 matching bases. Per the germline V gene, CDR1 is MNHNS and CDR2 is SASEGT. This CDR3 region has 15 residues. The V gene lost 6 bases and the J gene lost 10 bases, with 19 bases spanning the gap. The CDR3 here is CASSSTGSRSSPLHF. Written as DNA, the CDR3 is TGTGCCAGCAGCTCAACAGGGTCCCGGTCCTCACCCCTCCACTTT.

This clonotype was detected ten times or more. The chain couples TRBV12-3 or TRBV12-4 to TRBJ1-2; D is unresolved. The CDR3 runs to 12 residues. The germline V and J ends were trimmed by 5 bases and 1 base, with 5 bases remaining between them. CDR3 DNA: TGTGCCAGCAGTACAGATAACTATGGCTACACCTTC. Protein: CASSTDNYGYTF.

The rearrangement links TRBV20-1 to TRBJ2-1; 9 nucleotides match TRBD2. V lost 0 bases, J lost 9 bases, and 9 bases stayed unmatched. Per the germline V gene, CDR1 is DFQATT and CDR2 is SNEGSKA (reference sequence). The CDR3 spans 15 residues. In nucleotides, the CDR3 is TGCAGTGCTAGAGATGCGGCGGGAGGGACGGGTGAGCAGTTCTTC. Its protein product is CSARDAAGGTGEQFF.

For the CDR3, the DNA is TGTGCCAGCAGTTCGGGTAGCGGGGTCATCACAGATACGCAGTATTTT. Translation: CASSSGSGVITDTQYF. V usage is TRBV12-3 or TRBV12-4 and J usage is TRBJ2-3, with 8 bases fitting TRBD2. The CDR3 covers 16 residues. J lost 2 bases, V lost 4 bases, and 8 bases had no gene match.

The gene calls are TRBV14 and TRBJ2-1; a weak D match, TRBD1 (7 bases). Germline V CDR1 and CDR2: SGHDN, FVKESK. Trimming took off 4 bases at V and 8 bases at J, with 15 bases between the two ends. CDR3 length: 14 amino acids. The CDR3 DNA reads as TGTGCCAGCAGCCCCAACAGGGGAGGTTATGAGCAGTTCTTC. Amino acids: CASSPNRGGYEQFF. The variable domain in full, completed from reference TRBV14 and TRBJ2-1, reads EAGVTQFPSHSVIEKGQTVTLRCDPISGHDNLYWYRRVMGKEIKFLLHFVKESKQDESGMPNNRFLAERTGGTYSTLKVQPAELEDSGVYFCASSPNRGGYEQFFGPGTRLTVL.

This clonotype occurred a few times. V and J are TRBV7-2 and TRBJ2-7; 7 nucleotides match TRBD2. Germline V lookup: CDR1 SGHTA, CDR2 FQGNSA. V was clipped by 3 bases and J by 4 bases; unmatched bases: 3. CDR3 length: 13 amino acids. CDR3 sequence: CASSFGREYEQYF. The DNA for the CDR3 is TGTGCCAGCAGCTTCGGGCGGGAGTACGAGCAGTACTTC.

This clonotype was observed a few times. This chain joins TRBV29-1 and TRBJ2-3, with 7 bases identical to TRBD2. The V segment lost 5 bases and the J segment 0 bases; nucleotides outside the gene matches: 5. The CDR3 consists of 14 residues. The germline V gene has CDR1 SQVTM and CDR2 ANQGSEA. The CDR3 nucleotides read TGCAGCGTTCGGGAGGTTTCTAGCACAGATACGCAGTATTTT. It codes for CSVREVSSTDTQYF.

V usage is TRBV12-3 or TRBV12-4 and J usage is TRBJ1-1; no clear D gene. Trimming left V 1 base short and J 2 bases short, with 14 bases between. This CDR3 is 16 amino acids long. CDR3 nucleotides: TGTGCCAGCAGTTTAGGCCTCTTCGGGGATAACACTGAAGCTTTCTTT. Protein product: CASSLGLFGDNTEAFF.

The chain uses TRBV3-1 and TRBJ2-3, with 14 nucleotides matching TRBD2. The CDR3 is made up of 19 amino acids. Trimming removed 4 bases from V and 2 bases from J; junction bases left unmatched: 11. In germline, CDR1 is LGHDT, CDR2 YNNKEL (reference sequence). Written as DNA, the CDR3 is TGTGCCAGCAGCCCGACTAGCGGGAGGGCCAGTAGACTCACAGATACGCAGTATTTT. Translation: CASSPTSGRASRLTDTQYF.

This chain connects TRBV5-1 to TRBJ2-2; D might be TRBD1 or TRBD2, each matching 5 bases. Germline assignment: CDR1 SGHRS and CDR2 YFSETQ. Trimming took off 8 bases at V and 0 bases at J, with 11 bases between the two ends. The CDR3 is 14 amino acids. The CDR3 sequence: CASLGTPNTGELFF. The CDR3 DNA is TGCGCCAGTCTCGGGACCCCGAACACCGGGGAGCTGTTTTTT.

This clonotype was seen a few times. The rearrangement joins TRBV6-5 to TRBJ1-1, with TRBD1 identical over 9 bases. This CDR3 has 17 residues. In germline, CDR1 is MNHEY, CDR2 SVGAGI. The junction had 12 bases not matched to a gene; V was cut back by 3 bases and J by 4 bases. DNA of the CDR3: TGTGCCAGCAGTTATATAAGATACAGGGGGCTGGCCACTGAAGCTTTCTTT. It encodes CASSYIRYRGLATEAFF.

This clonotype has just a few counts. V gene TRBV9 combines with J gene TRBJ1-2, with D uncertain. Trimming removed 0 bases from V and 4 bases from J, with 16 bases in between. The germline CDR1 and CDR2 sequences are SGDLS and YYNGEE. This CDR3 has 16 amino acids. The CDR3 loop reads CASSVAGPNPLYGYTF. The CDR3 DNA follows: TGTGCCAGCAGCGTAGCCGGACCCAATCCCCTCTATGGCTACACCTTC.

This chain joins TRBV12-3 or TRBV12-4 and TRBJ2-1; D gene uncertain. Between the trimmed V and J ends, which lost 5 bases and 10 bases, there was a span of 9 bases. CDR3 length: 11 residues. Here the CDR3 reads CASSTSPEQFF. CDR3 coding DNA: TGTGCCAGCAGTACCAGTCCCGAGCAGTTCTTC.

The CDR3 coding sequence is TGTGCCAGCAGCCCTAATGCGGGGGGCTCAGATACGCAGTATTTT. This gives the protein CASSPNAGGSDTQYF. V and J are TRBV9 and TRBJ2-3; TRBD2 aligns across 8 bases. CDR1 SGDLS and CDR2 YYNGEE come from the germline V gene. The CDR3 has 15 amino acids. V shed 4 bases and J 4 bases; nucleotides not matched to a gene: 8.

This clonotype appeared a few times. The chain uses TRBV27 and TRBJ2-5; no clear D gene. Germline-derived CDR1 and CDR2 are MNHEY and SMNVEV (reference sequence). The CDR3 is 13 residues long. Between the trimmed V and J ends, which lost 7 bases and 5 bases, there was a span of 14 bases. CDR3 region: CASKGVKYETQYF. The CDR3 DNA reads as TGTGCCAGCAAGGGCGTGAAGTATGAGACCCAGTACTTC.

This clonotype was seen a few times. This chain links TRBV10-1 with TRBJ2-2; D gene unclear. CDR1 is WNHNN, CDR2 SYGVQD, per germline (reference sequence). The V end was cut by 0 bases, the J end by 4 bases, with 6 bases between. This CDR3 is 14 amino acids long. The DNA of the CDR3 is TGCGCCAGCAGTGAGTCTGGTGGCACCGGGGAGCTGTTTTTT. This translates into CASSESGGTGELFF.

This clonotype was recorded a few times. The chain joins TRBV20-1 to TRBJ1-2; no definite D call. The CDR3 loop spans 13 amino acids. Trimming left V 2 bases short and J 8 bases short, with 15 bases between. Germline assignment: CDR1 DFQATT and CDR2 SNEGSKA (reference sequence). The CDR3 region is CSARPVLVSGYTF. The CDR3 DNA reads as TGCAGTGCTAGACCTGTACTAGTGAGCGGCTACACCTTC.

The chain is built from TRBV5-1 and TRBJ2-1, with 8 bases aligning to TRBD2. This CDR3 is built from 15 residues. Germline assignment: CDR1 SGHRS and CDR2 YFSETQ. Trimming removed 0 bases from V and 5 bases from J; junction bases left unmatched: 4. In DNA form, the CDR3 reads TGCGCCAGCAGCTTGGGTAGCGGGACTAACAATGAGCAGTTCTTC. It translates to CASSLGSGTNNEQFF.

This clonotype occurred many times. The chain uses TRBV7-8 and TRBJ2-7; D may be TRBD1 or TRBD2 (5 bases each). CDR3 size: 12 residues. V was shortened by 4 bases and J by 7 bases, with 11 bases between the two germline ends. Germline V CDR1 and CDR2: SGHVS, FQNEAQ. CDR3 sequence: CASSSPRGEQYF. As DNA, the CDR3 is TGTGCCAGCAGCTCCCCGAGGGGTGAGCAGTACTTC.

CDR3: CASSLMSGSVAEQYF. The DNA for the CDR3 is TGTGCCAGCAGCTTAATGAGCGGGAGTGTTGCCGAGCAGTACTTC. The chain couples TRBV7-2 to TRBJ2-7, with 8 bases identical to TRBD2. In germline, CDR1 is SGHTA, CDR2 FQGNSA. The CDR3 covers 15 residues. V lost 2 bases to trimming and J lost 6 bases; unmatched junction nucleotides: 9.